The 9 T cell receptor beta chains presented below share a single source sample, sequenced in a study of cytomegalovirus exposure and HLA in healthy donors. Vbeta (60) and Jbeta (13) primers were used in the PCR. Sequencing used immunoSEQ multiplex PCR; TCRdb keeps in-frame clones, though not all of them. Listed are roughly 73,000 clones; around 7.5% falls within the top ten. The sequenced sample consisted of PBMCs. Every receptor here comes from a female donor in good health and CMV-seropositive.

The chain links TRBV29-1 to TRBJ2-5; TRBD1 agrees at 12 bases. Trimming took 5 bases from V and 5 from J; bases not matched to a gene: 18. The CDR3 runs to 18 residues. Per germline, CDR1 SQVTM and CDR2 ANQGSEA. The CDR3 here is CSVQGRRDRGRKGETQYF. CDR3 DNA sequence: TGCAGCGTTCAAGGGCGGCGGGACAGGGGGCGGAAGGGGGAGACCCAGTACTTC.

The V gene is TRBV6-5, the J gene TRBJ2-7, with 8 bases that match TRBD1. The CDR3 spans 15 residues. V dropped 2 bases and J dropped 1; count of bases not matched to a gene: 4. In germline, CDR1 is MNHEY, CDR2 SVGAGI. CDR3 bases: TGTGCCAGCAGTTACGACAGGGGTGGATCCTACGAGCAGTACTTC. Its translation is CASSYDRGGSYEQYF.

The chain joins TRBV5-5 to TRBJ2-7; 9 bases agree with TRBD2. Germline V gene lookup returns CDR1 SGHKS and CDR2 YYEKEE (reference sequence). Trimming cost V 2 bases and J 2 bases; bases outside gene matches: 5. CDR3 length: 15 amino acids. This CDR3 is CASSFNLAGAYEQYF. Written as DNA, the CDR3 is TGTGCCAGCAGCTTTAATTTAGCGGGGGCCTACGAGCAGTACTTC.

The rearrangement uses TRBV14 and TRBJ2-1; 8 bases fit TRBD2. CDR1 and CDR2 from the germline V gene are SGHDN and FVKESK. This CDR3 has 18 amino acids. With 2 bases clipped from V and 2 bases from J, the junction kept 11 bases outside the gene matches. Here the CDR3 reads CASSQLGTGTRPYNEQFF. In nucleotides, the CDR3 is TGTGCCAGCAGCCAATTGGGCACCGGGACTAGGCCCTACAATGAGCAGTTCTTC.

The chain uses TRBV6-6 and TRBJ1-4, with a possible D match to TRBD1 (5 bases). Germline lookup yields CDR1 MNHNY and CDR2 SVGAGI (reference sequence). The V gene lost 4 bases and the J gene lost 4 bases, with 10 bases spanning the gap. CDR3 size: 14 residues. CDR3 protein: CASSSPGINEKLFF. The CDR3 nucleotides read TGTGCCAGCAGTTCGCCAGGGATTAATGAAAAACTGTTTTTT.

The chain couples TRBV9 to TRBJ2-1; perhaps TRBD1 as D (5 bases). The V and J ends lost 0 bases and 0 bases respectively, with 10 bases between them. The CDR3 length is 16 residues. The V gene's germline CDR1 is SGDLS and CDR2 YYNGEE. The CDR3 loop reads CASSVEGKSSYNEQFF. As DNA, the CDR3 is TGTGCCAGCAGCGTAGAGGGGAAGAGCTCCTACAATGAGCAGTTCTTC.

The rearrangement links TRBV4-3 to TRBJ1-3; tentatively, D is TRBD1 (6 bases). The CDR3 is 14 amino acids. V dropped 6 bases and J dropped 0 bases, with 9 bases sitting between them. CDR1 is LGHNA and CDR2 is YSLEER in the germline V gene. CDR3 nucleotides: TGCGCCAGCAGTCTCAGGGGCTCTGGAAACACCATATATTTT. Its protein is CASSLRGSGNTIYF.

The chain recombines TRBV23-1 with TRBJ2-5; TRBD2 matches at 16 bases. The J call is uncertain, as TRBJ2-7 better fits the DNA end. TRBV23-1 is treated as an ORF (open reading frame) with a function not yet certain. The CDR3 is 18 residues long. Here the CDR3 reads CASSQPGLAGGPPYEQYF. The CDR3 nucleotides read TGCGCCAGCAGTCAACCGGGACTAGCGGGAGGGCCCCCCTACGAGCAGTACTTC.

The chain carries TRBV2 and TRBJ1-1, with TRBD1 identical over 9 bases. CDR1 SNHLY and CDR2 FYNNEI come from the germline V gene. This CDR3 contains 15 residues. Trimming cost V 5 bases and J 2 bases; bases outside gene matches: 6. The DNA for the CDR3 is TGTGCCAGCAGTAACAGGGGGCCAGGAAACACTGAAGCTTTCTTT. As protein: CASSNRGPGNTEAFF.